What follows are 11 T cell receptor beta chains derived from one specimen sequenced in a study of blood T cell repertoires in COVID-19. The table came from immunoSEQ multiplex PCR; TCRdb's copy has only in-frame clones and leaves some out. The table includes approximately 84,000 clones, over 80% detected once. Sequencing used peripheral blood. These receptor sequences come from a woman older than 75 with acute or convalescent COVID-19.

CDR3 sequence: CSVKSGGQGYPAGELFF. The CDR3 region has the DNA TGCAGCGTGAAAAGCGGGGGACAGGGTTATCCAGCCGGGGAGCTGTTTTTT. The chain carries TRBV29-1 and TRBJ2-2; D perhaps matches TRBD1 (9 bases). The V gene lost 6 bases and the J gene lost 6 bases, with 26 bases spanning the gap. The CDR3 is made up of 17 amino acids. Germline CDR1 and CDR2: SQVTM and ANQGSEA.

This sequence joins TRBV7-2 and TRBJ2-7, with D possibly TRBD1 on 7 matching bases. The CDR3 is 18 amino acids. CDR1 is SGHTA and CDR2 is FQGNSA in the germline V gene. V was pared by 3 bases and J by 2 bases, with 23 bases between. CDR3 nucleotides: TGTGCCAGCAGCTTGAAGGGGGCGGGACCAACCTACGCCTACGAGCAGTACTTC. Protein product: CASSLKGAGPTYAYEQYF.

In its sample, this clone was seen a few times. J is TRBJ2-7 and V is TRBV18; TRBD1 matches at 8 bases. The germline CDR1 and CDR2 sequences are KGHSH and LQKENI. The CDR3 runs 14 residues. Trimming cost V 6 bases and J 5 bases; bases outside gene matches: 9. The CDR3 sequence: CASSQKAGGHEQYF. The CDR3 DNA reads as TGTGCCAGCTCCCAAAAGGCAGGGGGCCACGAGCAGTACTTC. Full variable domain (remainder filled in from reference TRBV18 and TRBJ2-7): NAGVMQNPRHLVRRRGQEARLRCSPMKGHSHVYWYRQLPEEGLKFMVYLQKENIIDESGMPKERFSAEFPKEGPSILRIQQVVRGDSAAYFCASSQKAGGHEQYFGPGTRLTVT.

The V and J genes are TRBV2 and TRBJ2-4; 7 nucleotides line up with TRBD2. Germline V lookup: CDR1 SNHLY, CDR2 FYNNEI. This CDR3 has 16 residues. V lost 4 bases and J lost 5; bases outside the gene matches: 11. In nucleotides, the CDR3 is TGTGCCAGCAGTGCCCGCCCTCGGGGGGTCGAAAACATTCAGTACTTC. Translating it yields CASSARPRGVENIQYF.

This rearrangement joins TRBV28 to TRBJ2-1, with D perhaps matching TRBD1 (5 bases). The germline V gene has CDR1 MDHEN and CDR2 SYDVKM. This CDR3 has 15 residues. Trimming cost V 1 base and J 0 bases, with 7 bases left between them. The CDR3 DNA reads TGTGCCAGCAGTTTATTCCAGGGCTCCTACAATGAGCAGTTCTTC. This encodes CASSLFQGSYNEQFF.

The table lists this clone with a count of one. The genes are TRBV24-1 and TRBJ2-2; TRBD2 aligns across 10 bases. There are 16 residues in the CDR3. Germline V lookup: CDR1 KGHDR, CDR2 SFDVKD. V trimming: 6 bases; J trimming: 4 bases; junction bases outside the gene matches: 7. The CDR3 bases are TGTGCCACCAGTTATCCTAGCGGGAGAGGCACCGGGGAGCTGTTTTTT. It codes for CATSYPSGRGTGELFF.

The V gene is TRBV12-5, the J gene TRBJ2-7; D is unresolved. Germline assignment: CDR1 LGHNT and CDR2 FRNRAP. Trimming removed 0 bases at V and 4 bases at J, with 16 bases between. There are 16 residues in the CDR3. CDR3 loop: CASGLVVGDRTYEQYF. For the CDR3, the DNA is TGTGCTAGTGGTTTGGTGGTCGGAGACCGAACGTACGAGCAGTACTTC.

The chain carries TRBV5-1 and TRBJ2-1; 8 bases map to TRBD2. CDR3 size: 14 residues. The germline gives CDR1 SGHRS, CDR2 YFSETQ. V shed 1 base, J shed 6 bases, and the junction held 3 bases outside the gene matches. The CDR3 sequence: CASSLSGRSNEQFF. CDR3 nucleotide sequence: TGCGCCAGCAGCTTGAGCGGGAGAAGCAATGAGCAGTTCTTC.

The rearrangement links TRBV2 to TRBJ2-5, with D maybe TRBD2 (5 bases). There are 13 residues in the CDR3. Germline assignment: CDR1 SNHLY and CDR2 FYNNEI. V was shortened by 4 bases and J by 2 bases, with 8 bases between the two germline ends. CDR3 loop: CASSGRAQETQYF. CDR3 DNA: TGTGCCAGCAGTGGGCGGGCACAAGAGACCCAGTACTTC.

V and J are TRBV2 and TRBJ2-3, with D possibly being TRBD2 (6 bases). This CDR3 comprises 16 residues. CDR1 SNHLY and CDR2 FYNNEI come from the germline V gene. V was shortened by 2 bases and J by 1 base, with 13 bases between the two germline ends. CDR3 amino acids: CASSEPSQRGTDTQYF. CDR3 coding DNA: TGTGCCAGCAGTGAACCTTCCCAGCGGGGCACAGATACGCAGTATTTT.

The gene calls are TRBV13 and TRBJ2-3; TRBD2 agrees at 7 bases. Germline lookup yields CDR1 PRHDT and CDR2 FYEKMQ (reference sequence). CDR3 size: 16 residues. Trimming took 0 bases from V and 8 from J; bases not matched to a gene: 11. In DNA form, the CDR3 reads TGTGCCAGCAGCTTAGGAGGGGCTCGGGTAGCGGGTACGCAGTATTTT. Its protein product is CASSLGGARVAGTQYF.